This T cell receptor beta chain was identified during a study of T cells in Graves' hyperthyroidism and ophthalmopathy. Diagnoses were established using clinical symptoms, serum thyroxine and TRAb, thyroid ultrasound and orbital computed tomography. V lost 7 bases, J lost 9 bases, and 13 bases lay in between. Per germline, CDR1 SNHLY and CDR2 FYNNEI. This CDR3 region has 13 residues. TCR beta CDR3 region amplification was performed from RNA transcripts. Carried out on the TCR CDR3, a first-round RT-PCR used the HTBI primer set. TCRdb used MiXCR to reprocess the multiplex PCR reads, holding one entry per CDR3 protein. Seen here are 600,000 to 750,000 distinct CDR3 sequences, approximately 15% observed once, and the top ten hold around 15%.

The sequencing input was blood. The TCR sequence derives from a man aged 45-65 years with Graves' hyperthyroidism. V gene TRBV2 combines with J gene TRBJ1-6; D gene uncertain. This chain's CDR3 is CASIAPFRSPLHF. For the CDR3, the DNA is TGTGCCAGCATTGCCCCCTTCCGTTCACCCCTCCACTTT.